This T cell receptor (beta chain) was observed in a study of blood T cells in healthy people across ages. CDR1 and CDR2 from the germline V gene are WNHNN and SYGVQD (reference sequence). The V end was cut by 6 bases, the J end by 5 bases, with 16 bases between. The CDR3 length is 15 residues. This clonotype was observed a handful of times. Its antigen is not identified. Sample-barcoded 5' priming and a J-beta primer mix drove a second PCR of roughly 7 to 11 cycles. TCRdb called the 5' RACE reads again in MiXCR, with one record for every CDR3 protein. This sample has roughly 800,000 distinct CDR3 sequences; roughly 60% occur once, and the top ten carry about 20%. Individuals who donated were healthy Caucasians from Russia aged roughly 6 to 100. Study results and limitations: More naive CD4+ cells and higher diversity were found in long-lived than in aged donors. It was not possible, with unsorted PBMCs, to conclusively compare naive and antigen-experienced cells.

The chain uses TRBV10-1 and TRBJ2-2; D possibly corresponds to TRBD1 (8 bases). Sequenced: blood. This sequence originates from a man younger than 45 in good health. The CDR3 loop is CASRSDRGGTGELFF. As DNA, the CDR3 is TGCGCCAGCAGATCCGACAGGGGAGGGACCGGGGAGCTGTTTTTT.